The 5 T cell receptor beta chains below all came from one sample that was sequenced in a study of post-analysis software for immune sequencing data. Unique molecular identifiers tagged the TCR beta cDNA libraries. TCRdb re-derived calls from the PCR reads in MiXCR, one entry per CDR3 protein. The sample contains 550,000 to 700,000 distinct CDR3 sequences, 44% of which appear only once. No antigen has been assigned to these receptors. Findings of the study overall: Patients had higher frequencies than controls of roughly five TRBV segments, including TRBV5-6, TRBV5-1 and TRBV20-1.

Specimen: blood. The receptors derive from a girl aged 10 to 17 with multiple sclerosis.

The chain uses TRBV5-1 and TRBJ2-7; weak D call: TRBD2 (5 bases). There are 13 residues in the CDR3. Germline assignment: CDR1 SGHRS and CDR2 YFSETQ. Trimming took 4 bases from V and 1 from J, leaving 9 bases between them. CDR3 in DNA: TGCGCCAGCAGCATGGACTTATCCTACGAGCAGTACTTC. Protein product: CASSMDLSYEQYF.

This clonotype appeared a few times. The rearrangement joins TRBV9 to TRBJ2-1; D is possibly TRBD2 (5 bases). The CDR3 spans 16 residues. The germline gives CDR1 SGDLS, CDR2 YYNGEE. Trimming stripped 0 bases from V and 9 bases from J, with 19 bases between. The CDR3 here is CASSVVGGQDDGEQFF. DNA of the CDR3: TGTGCCAGCAGCGTAGTAGGCGGGCAGGACGACGGTGAGCAGTTCTTC.

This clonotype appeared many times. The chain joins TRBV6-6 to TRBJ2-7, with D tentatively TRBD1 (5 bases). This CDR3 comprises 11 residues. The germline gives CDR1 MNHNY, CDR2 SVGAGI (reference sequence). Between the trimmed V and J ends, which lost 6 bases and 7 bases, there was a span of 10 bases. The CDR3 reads CASRRGEEQYF. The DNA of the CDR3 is TGTGCCAGCAGAAGGGGTGAGGAGCAGTACTTC.

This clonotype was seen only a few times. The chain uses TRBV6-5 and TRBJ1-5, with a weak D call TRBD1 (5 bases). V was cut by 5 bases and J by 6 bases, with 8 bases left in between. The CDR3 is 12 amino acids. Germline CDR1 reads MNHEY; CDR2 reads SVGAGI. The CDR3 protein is CASSRGPQPQHF. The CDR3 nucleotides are TGTGCCAGCAGTAGGGGACCTCAGCCCCAGCATTTT.

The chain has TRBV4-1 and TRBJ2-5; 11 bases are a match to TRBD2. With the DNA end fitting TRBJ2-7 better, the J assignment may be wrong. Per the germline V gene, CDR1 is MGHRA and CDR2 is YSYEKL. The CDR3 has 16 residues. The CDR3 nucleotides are TGCGCCAGCAGCCAACCACTAGCGGGAGTAACCTACGAGCAGTACTTC. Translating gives CASSQPLAGVTYEQYF.